This T cell receptor beta chain was sequenced during a study of read filtering for tumor transcriptome and immune sequencing. As for the study in general: Revised staging placed roughly 8 patients in R-ISS I, over 15 in II, more than 5 in III.

Germline lookup yields CDR1 KGHDR and CDR2 SFDVKD. The trim removed 3 bases at V and 8 bases at J, leaving 11 bases unmatched. CDR3 length equals 16 residues. As concerns this clonotype: The antigen remains undetermined.

The library was built from roughly 400 ng RNA with molecular barcoded adaptors for alpha/delta and beta/gamma chains. One entry per CDR3 protein results from TCRdb running MiXCR on the reads. The sample yields about 50,000 distinct CDR3 sequences, 15% to 20% seen once. The study's findings and limits: Roughly 79% of IR-seq clonotypes had one read, totaling around 4% of reads; RNA-seq: approximately 75% and 45%.

Sequencing input: a population of CD138-negative cells sorted from bone marrow. The TCR was taken from a donor at least 40 years old with multiple myeloma. The V gene is TRBV24-1, the J gene TRBJ2-1; TRBD2 agrees at 8 bases. CDR3 nucleotide sequence: TGTGCCACCAGTGATCCGGGGCGGGCCGGGAGGGATGAGCAGTTCTTC. Translating gives CATSDPGRAGRDEQFF.